This T cell receptor (beta chain) was sequenced for a study of T cell changes during pregnancy in multiple sclerosis. Profiling relied on immunoSEQ multiplex PCR, and the TCRdb table lists in-frame clones only, not all of them. The table shows about 73,000 clones, with around 94% occurring only once. This CDR3 is built from 14 residues. Germline values: CDR1 SGHKS, CDR2 YYEKEE (reference sequence). V lost 2 bases, J lost 3 bases, and 5 bases stayed unmatched. The material sequenced was peripheral blood, taken in the third trimester of pregnancy. The rearrangement links TRBV5-5 to TRBJ2-7, with TRBD2 identical over 7 bases. The receptor comes from a female donor in good health, enrolled as a control in a pregnancy study. The CDR3 nucleotides read TGTGCCAGCAGCTTAGAGAGCGGGGTCTACGAGCAGTACTTC. Encoded protein: CASSLESGVYEQYF. The full variable domain, with the rest looked up from reference TRBV5-5 and TRBJ2-7, is DAGVTQSPTHLIKTRGQQVTLRCSPISGHKSVSWYQQVLGQGPQFIFQYYEKEERGRGNFPDRFSARQFPNYSSELNVNALLLGDSALYLCASSLESGVYEQYFGPGTRLTVT.